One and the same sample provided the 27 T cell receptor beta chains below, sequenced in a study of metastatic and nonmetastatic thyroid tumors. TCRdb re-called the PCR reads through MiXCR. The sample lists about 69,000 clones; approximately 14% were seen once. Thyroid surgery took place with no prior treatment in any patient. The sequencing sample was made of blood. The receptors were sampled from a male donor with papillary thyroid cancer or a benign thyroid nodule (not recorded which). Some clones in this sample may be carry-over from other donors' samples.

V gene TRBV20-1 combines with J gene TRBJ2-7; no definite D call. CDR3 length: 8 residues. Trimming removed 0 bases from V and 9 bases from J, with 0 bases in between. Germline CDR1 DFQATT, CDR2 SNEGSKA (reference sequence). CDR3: CSAREQYF. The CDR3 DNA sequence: TGCAGTGCTAGAGAGCAGTACTTC.

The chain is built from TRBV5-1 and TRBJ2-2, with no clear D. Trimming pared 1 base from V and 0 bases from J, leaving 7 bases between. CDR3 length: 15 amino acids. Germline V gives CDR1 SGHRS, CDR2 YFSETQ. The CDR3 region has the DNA TGCGCCAGCAGCTTGTTGCATGCGAACACCGGGGAGCTGTTTTTT. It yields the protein CASSLLHANTGELFF. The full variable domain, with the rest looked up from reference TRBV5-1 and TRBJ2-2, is KAGVTQTPRYLIKTRGQQVTLSCSPISGHRSVSWYQQTPGQGLQFLFEYFSETQRNKGNFPGRFSGRQFSNSRSEMNVSTLELGDSALYLCASSLLHANTGELFFGEGSRLTVL.

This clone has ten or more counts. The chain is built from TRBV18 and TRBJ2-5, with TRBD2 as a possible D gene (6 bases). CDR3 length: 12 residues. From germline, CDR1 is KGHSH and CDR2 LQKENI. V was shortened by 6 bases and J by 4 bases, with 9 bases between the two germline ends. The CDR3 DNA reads TGTGCCAGCTCCAACGGGGGAGAGACCCAGTACTTC. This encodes CASSNGGETQYF.

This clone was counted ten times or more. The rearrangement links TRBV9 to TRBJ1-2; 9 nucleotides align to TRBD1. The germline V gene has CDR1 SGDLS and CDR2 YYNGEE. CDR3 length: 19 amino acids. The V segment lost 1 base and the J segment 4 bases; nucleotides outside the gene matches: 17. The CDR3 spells CASSVQSPGGQGDRYGYTF. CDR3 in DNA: TGTGCCAGCAGCGTACAAAGCCCCGGGGGACAGGGAGATCGCTATGGCTACACCTTC.

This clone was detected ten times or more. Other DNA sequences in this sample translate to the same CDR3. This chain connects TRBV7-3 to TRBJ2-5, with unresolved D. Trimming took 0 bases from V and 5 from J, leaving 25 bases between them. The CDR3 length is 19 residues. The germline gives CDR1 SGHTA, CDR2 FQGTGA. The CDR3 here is CASSLTGIGSATLRETQYF. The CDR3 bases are TGTGCCAGCAGCTTAACGGGGATCGGATCAGCGACCCTCCGGGAGACCCAGTACTTC.

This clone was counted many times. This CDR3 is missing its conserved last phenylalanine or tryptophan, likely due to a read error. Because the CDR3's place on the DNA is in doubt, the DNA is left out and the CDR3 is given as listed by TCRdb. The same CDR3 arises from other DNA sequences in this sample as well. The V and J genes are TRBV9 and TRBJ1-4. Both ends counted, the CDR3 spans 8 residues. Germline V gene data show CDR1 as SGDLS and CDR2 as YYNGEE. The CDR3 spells CASSRQPS.

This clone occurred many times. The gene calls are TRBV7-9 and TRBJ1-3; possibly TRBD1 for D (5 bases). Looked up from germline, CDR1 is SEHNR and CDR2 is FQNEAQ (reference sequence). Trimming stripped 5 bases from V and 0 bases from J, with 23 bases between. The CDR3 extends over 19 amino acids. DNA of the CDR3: TGTGCCAGCAGCCAAGTGAGACCGGGACGTTCGTCCTCTGGAAACACCATATATTTT. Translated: CASSQVRPGRSSSGNTIYF. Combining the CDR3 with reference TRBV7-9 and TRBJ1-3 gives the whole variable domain DTGVSQNPRHKITKRGQNVTFRCDPISEHNRLYWYRQTLGQGPEFLTYFQNEAQLEKSRLLSDRFSAERPKGSFSTLEIQRTEQGDSAMYLCASSQVRPGRSSSGNTIYFGEGSWLTVV.

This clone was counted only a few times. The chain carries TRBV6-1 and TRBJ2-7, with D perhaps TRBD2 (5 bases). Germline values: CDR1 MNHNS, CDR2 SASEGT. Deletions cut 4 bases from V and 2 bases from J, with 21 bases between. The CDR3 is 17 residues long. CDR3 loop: CASSVRDLVGVTYEQYF. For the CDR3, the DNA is TGTGCCAGCAGTGTCCGAGACCTTGTGGGAGTTACCTACGAGCAGTACTTC.

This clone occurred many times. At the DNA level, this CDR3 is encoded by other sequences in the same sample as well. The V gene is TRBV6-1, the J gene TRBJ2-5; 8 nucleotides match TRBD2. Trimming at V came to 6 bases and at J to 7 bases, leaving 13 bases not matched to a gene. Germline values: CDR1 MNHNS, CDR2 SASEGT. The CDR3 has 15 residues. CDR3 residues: CASRTGGPAGGTQYF. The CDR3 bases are TGTGCCAGCAGGACGGGAGGGCCCGCGGGGGGGACCCAGTACTTC.

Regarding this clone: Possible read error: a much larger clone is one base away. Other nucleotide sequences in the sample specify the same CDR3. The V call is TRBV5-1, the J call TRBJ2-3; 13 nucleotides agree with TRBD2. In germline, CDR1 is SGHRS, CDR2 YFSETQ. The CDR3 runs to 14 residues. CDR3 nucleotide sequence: TGTGCCAGCGGACTAGCGGGAGTCGCAGATACGCAGTATTTT. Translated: CASGLAGVADTQYF.

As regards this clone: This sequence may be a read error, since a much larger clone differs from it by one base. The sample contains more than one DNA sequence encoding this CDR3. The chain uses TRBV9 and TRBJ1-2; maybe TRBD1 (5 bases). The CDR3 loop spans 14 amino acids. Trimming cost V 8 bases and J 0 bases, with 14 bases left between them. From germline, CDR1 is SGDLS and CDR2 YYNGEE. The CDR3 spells CASSGAVSNYGYTF. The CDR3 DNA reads TGTGCCAGTTCTGGGGCAGTCTCTAACTATGGCTACACCTTC.

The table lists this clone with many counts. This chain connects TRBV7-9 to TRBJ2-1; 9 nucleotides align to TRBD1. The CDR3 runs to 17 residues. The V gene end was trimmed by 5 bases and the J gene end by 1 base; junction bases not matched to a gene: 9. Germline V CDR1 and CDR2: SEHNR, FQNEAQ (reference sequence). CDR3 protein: CASSPSTGGWSYNEQFF. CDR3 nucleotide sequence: TGTGCCAGCAGCCCATCGACAGGGGGGTGGTCCTACAATGAGCAGTTCTTC.

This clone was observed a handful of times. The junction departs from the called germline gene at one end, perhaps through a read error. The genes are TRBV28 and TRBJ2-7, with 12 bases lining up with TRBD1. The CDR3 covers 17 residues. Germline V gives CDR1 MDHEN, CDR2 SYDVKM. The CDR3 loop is CASSLFPGTGGWYGQYF. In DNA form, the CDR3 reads TGTGCCAGCAGTTTATTCCCCGGGACAGGGGGCTGGTACGGGCAGTACTTC.

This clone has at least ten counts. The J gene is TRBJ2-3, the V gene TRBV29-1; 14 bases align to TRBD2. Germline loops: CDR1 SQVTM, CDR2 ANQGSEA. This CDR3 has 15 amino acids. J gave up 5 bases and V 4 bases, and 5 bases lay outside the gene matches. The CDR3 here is CSVGLAGGPGDTQYF. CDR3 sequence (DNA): TGCAGCGTTGGACTAGCGGGAGGGCCCGGAGATACGCAGTATTTT.

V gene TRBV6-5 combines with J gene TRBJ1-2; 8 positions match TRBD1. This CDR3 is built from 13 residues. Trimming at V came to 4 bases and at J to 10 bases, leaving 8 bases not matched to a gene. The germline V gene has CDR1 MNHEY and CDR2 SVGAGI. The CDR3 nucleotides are TGTGCCAGCAGTTCCTTGACAGGGGCCTTCTACACCTTC. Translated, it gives CASSSLTGAFYTF.

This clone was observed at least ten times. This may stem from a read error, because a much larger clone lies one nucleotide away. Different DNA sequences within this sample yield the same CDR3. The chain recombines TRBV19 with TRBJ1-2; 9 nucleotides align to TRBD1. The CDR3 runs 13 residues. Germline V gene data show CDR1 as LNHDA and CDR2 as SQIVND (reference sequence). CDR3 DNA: TGTGCCAGTACCAGGACAGGGGCCTATGGCTACGCCTTC. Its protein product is CASTRTGAYGYAF.

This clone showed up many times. CDR3 coding DNA: TGTGCCAGCAGCTCACTAGCGGGAGGCCCTGGGGATACGCAGTATTTT. It specifies CASSSLAGGPGDTQYF. This chain joins TRBV11-2 and TRBJ2-3, with TRBD2 matching over 12 bases. V was clipped by 4 bases and J by 6 bases; unmatched bases: 8. Germline V gene data show CDR1 as SGHAT and CDR2 as FQNNGV. The CDR3 has 16 amino acids.

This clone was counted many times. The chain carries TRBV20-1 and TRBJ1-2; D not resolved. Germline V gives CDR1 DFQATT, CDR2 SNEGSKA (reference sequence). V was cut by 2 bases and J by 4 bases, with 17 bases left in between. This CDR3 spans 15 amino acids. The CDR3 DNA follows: TGCAGTGCTAGACTTCGGGAAGCCCGGGGCTATGGCTACACCTTC. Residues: CSARLREARGYGYTF.

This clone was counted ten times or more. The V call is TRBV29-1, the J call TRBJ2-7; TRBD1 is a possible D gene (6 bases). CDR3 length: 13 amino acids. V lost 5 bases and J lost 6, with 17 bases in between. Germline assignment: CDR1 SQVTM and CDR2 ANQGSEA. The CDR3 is CSVKTGPPGEQYF. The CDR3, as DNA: TGCAGCGTTAAGACAGGTCCTCCGGGCGAGCAGTACTTC.

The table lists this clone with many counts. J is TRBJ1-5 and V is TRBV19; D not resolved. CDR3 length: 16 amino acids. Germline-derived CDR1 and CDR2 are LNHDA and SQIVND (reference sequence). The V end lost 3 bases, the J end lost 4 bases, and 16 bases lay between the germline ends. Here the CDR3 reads CASSMGNQGLNQPQHF. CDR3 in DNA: TGTGCCAGTAGTATGGGGAATCAAGGGTTGAATCAGCCCCAGCATTTT.

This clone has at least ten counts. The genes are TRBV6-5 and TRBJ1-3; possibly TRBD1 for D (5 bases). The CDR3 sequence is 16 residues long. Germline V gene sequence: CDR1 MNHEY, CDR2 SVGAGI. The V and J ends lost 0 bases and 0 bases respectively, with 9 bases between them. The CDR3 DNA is TGTGCCAGCAGTTACTCGGGGGTCAGCTCTGGAAACACCATATATTTT. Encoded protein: CASSYSGVSSGNTIYF.

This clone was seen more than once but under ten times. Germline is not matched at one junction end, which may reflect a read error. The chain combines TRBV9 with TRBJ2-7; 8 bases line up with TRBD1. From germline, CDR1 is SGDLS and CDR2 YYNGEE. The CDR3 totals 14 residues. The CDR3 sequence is CASSDRTGNYEQHF. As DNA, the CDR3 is TGTGCCAGCAGCGATAGGACAGGGAACTACGAGCAGCACTTC.

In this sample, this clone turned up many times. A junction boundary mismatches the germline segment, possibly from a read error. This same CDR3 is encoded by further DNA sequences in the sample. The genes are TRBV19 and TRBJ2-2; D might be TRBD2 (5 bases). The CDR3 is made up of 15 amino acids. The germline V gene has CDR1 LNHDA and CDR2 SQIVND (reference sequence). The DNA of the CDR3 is TGTGCCAGTAGTATCGGTACTCTGTACACCGGGGAGCTATTTTTT. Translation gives CASSIGTLYTGELFF.

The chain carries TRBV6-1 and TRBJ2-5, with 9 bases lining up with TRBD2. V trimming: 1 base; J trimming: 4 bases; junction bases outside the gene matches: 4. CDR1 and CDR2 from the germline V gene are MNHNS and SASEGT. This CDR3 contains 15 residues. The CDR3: CASSEVAGDLETQYF. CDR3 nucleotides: TGTGCCAGCAGTGAAGTAGCGGGAGATTTAGAGACCCAGTACTTC.

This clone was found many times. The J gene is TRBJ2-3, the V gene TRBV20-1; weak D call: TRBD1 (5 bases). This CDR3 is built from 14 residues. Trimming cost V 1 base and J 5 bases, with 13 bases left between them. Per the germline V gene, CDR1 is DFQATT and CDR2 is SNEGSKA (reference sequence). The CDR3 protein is CSARGAGWRDTQYF. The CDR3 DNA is TGCAGTGCTAGAGGGGCAGGGTGGAGAGATACGCAGTATTTT.

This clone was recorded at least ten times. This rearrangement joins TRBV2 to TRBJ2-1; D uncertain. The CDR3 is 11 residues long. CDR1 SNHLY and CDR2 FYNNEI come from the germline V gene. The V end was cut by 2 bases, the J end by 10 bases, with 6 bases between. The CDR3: CASSEQVEQFF. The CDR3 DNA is TGTGCCAGCAGTGAACAAGTAGAGCAGTTCTTC.

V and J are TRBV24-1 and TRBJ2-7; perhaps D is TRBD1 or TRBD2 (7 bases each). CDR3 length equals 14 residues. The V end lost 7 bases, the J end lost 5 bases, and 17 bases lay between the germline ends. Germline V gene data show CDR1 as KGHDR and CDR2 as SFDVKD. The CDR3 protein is CATSGGTARNEQYF. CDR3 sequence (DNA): TGTGCCACCAGCGGGGGGACAGCCAGGAACGAGCAGTACTTC.